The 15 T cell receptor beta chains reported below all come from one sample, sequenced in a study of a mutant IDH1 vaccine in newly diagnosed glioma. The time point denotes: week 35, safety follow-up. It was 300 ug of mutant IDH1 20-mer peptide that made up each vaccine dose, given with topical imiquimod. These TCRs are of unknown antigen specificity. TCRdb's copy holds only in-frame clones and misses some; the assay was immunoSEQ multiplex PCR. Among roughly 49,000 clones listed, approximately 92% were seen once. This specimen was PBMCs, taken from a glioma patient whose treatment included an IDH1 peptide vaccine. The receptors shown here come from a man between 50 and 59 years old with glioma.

The DNA for the CDR3 is TGCGCCAGCAGCCTAAAAGGACTAGCGGGAGAAGAGACCCAGTACTTC. Its translation is CASSLKGLAGEETQYF. The J gene is TRBJ2-5, the V gene TRBV4-1; 13 positions match TRBD2. This CDR3 spans 16 amino acids. Germline CDR1 MGHRA, CDR2 YSYEKL. Trimming at V came to 4 bases and at J to 3 bases, leaving 5 bases not matched to a gene.

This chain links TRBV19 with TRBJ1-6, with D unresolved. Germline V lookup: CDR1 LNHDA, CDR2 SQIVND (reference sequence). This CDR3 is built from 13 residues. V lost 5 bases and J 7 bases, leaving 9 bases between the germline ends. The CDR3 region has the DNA TGTGCCAGTAGTTCAGGCCTGAATTCACCCCTCCACTTT. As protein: CASSSGLNSPLHF.

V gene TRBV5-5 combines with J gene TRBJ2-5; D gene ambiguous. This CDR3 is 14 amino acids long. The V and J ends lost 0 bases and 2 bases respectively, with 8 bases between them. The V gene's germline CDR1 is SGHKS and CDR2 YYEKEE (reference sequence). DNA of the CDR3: TGTGCCAGCAGCTTGGATGTGAATCAAGAGACCCAGTACTTC. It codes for CASSLDVNQETQYF. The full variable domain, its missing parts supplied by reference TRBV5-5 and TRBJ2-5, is DAGVTQSPTHLIKTRGQQVTLRCSPISGHKSVSWYQQVLGQGPQFIFQYYEKEERGRGNFPDRFSARQFPNYSSELNVNALLLGDSALYLCASSLDVNQETQYFGPGTRLLVL.

CDR3 amino acids: CASSTRASETQYF. The CDR3 nucleotides read TGTGCCAGCAGCACAAGAGCGTCTGAGACCCAGTACTTC. V and J are TRBV7-3 and TRBJ2-5; D gene uncertain. The CDR3 extends over 13 amino acids. Trimming took off 5 bases at V and 5 bases at J, with 12 bases between the two ends. In germline, CDR1 is SGHTA, CDR2 FQGTGA.

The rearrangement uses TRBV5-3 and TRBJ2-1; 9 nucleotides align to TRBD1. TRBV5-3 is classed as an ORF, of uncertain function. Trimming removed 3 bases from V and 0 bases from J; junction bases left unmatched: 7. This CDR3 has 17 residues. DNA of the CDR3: TGTGCCAGAAGCTCCACCGGGACAGGGTGCTCCTACAATGAGCAGTTCTTC. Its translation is CARSSTGTGCSYNEQFF.

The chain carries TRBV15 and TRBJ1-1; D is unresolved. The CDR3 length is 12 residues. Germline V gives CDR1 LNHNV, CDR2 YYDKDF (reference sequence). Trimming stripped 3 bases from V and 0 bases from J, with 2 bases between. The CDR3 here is CATSSLNTEAFF. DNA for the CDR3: TGTGCCACCAGCAGTCTGAACACTGAAGCTTTCTTT. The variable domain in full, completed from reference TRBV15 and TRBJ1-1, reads DAMVIQNPRYQVTQFGKPVTLSCSQTLNHNVMYWYQQKSSQAPKLLFHYYDKDFNNEADTPDNFQSRRPNTSFCFLDIRSPGLGDTAMYLCATSSLNTEAFFGQGTRLTVV.

The DNA for the CDR3 is TGTGCCAGCAGCTTAAATAATGAGCAGTTCTTC. Translation: CASSLNNEQFF. This chain joins TRBV7-9 and TRBJ2-1; D call uncertain. Per the germline V gene, CDR1 is SEHNR and CDR2 is FQNEAQ (reference sequence). With 2 bases removed from V and 7 bases from J, the gap between germline ends came to 3 bases. CDR3 length: 11 residues.

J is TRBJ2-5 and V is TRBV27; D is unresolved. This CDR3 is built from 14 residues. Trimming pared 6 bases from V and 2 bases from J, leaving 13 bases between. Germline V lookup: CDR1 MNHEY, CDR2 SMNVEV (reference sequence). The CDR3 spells CASRPDGIQETQYF. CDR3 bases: TGTGCCAGCAGGCCGGACGGAATACAAGAGACCCAGTACTTC.

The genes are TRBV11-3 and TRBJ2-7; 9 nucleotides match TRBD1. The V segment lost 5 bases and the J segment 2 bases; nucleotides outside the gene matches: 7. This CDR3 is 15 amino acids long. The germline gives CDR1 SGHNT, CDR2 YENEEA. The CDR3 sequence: CASSPGQGRTYEQYF. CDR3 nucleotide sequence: TGTGCCAGCAGCCCAGGACAGGGGAGGACCTACGAGCAGTACTTC. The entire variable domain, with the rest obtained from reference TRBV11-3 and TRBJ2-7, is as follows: EAGVVQSPRYKIIEKKQPVAFWCNPISGHNTLYWYLQNLGQGPELLIRYENEEAVDDSQLPKDRFSAERLKGVDSTLKIQPAELGDSAVYLCASSPGQGRTYEQYFGPGTRLTVT.

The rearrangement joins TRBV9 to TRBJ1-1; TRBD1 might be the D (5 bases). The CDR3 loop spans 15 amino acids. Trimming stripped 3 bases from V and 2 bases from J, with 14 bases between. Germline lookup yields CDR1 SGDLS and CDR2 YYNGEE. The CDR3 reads CASSGPTGGNTEAFF. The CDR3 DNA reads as TGTGCCAGCAGCGGACCAACGGGGGGTAACACTGAAGCTTTCTTT.

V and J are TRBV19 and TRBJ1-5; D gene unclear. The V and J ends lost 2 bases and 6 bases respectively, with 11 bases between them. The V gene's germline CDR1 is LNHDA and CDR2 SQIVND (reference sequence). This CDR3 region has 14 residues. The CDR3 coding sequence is TGTGCCAGTAGTATATTGGAGGGCGGTCAGCCCCAGCATTTT. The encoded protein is CASSILEGGQPQHF.

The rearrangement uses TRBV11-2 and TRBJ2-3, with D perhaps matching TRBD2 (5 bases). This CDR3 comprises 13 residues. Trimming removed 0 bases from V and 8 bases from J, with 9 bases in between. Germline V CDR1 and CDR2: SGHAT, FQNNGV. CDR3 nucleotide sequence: TGTGCCAGCAGCTTAGAGGAACGGGGTACGCAGTATTTT. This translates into CASSLEERGTQYF.

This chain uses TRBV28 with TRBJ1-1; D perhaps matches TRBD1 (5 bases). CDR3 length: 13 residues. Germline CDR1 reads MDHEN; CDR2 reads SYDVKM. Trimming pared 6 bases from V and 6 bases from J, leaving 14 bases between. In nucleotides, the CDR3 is TGTGCCAGCAGCCCAGGGTTGAGGGCTGAAGCTTTCTTT. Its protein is CASSPGLRAEAFF.

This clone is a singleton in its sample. The CDR3 region is CASQALSSTDTQYF. CDR3 sequence (DNA): TGTGCCAGCCAAGCGCTCTCTAGCACAGATACGCAGTATTTT. The chain employs TRBV18 and TRBJ2-3; the D is unclear. This CDR3 comprises 14 residues. From germline, CDR1 is KGHSH and CDR2 LQKENI. V dropped 8 bases and J dropped 0 bases, with 12 bases sitting between them.

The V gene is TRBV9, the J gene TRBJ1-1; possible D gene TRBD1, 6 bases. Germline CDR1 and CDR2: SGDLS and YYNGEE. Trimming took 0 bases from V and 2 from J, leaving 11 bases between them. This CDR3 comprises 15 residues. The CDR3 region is CASSVGPGANTEAFF. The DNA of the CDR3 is TGTGCCAGCAGCGTAGGACCAGGGGCTAACACTGAAGCTTTCTTT.